This T cell receptor (beta chain) was captured in a study of T cells in Graves' hyperthyroidism and ophthalmopathy. Whole-study findings and limits: Also found in blood were most expanded thyroid clonotypes above 0.001. Ophthalmopathy and stable hyperthyroidism were separated by a 13 V-J model. Ophthalmopathy, as predicted by the model, came a median roughly 6.3 months after the prediction.

Trimming left V 3 bases short and J 7 bases short, with 13 bases between. This CDR3 contains 14 residues. Germline CDR1 SGHDT, CDR2 YYEEEE. RNA transcripts provided the source from which TCR beta CDR3 regions were amplified. The primer set for the first-round RT-PCR of the TCR CDR3 was HTBI. MiXCR, applied by TCRdb to the multiplex PCR reads, yields one record per CDR3 protein. The data hold around 620,000 distinct CDR3 sequences, with over 12% observed a single time. Concerning this clonotype: What it binds is not known.

The origin of this receptor is a woman between 18 and 30 years old with Graves' ophthalmopathy. V usage is TRBV5-6 and J usage is TRBJ2-2; D gene unclear. Specimen: blood. This CDR3 reads CASSSVGWGGELFF. CDR3 sequence (DNA): TGTGCCAGCAGCTCTGTGGGCTGGGGCGGGGAGCTGTTTTTT. Combining the CDR3 with reference TRBV5-6 and TRBJ2-2 gives the whole variable domain DAGVTQSPTHLIKTRGQQVTLRCSPKSGHDTVSWYQQALGQGPQFIFQYYEEEERQRGNFPDRFSGHQFPNYSSELNVNALLLGDSALYLCASSSVGWGGELFFGEGSRLTVL.